This T cell receptor beta chain originates from a study of CD8 T cells in Susac syndrome. The trim removed 6 bases at V and 4 bases at J, leaving 7 bases unmatched. Germline V gene lookup returns CDR1 SGHTA and CDR2 FQGNSA. The CDR3 spans 15 residues. Controls matched for sex and age were healthy donors. CD8+ and CD4+ T cells were negatively isolated; TEMRA cells were FACS-enriched. Reverse transcription used roughly 0.45 to 1 ug RNA and random hexamers. Amplification of TCR beta CDR3 spanned 54 Vbeta and 13 Jbeta via immunoSEQ multiplex PCR. Each CDR3 protein is one row after TCRdb ran MiXCR on the immunoSEQ multiplex PCR reads. Among about 130,000 distinct CDR3 sequences, about 95% were seen once, and the ten largest hold roughly 0.13%.

The sample taken for sequencing was CD4+ T cells from PBMCs. The origin of this receptor is a human donor in good health. The chain couples TRBV7-2 to TRBJ2-3, with TRBD1 matching over 10 bases. DNA of the CDR3: TGTGCCAGCAGGCTAGACAGGGGGCGGTCAGATACGCAGTATTTT. Translating it yields CASRLDRGRSDTQYF.